The source of this TCR beta chain is a study of T cells in Graves' hyperthyroidism and ophthalmopathy. This clonotype was observed at least ten times. Germline V gives CDR1 MNHNS, CDR2 SASEGT. This CDR3 is 14 amino acids long. Trimming took 8 bases from V and 0 from J, leaving 10 bases between them. For ophthalmopathy patients, the Clinical Activity Score was at least 3 and the NOSPECS grade at least 4; duration was under 3 months. Using RNA transcripts as the source, TCR beta CDR3 regions were amplified. The HTBI primer set was used in a first-round RT-PCR of the TCR CDR3. A single record per CDR3 protein comes from TCRdb applying MiXCR to the multiplex PCR reads. This sample has 300,000 to 450,000 distinct CDR3 sequences, with roughly 14% found just once.

The sequence was collected from a young woman with Graves' ophthalmopathy. The specimen was blood. The gene calls are TRBV6-1 and TRBJ2-2; the D gene could be TRBD1 or TRBD2 (5 bases each). DNA of the CDR3: TGTGCCAGCTCCGGGGCGGCGAACACCGGGGAGCTGTTTTTT. Its translation is CASSGAANTGELFF.